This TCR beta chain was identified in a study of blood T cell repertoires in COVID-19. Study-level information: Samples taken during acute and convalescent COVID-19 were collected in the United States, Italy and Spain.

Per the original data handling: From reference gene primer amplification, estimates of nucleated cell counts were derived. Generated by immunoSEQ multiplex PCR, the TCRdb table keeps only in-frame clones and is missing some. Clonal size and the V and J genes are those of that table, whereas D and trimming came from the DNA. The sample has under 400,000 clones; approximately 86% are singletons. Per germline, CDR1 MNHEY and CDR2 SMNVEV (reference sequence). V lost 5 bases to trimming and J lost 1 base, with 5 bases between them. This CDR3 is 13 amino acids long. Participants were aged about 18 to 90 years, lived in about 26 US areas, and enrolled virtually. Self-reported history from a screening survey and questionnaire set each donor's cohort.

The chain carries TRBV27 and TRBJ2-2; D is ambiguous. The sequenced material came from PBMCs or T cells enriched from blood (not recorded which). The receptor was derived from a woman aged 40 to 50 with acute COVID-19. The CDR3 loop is CASSPQNTGELFF. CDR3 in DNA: TGTGCCAGCAGTCCCCAGAACACCGGGGAGCTGTTTTTT.